This entry is about one TCR beta chain. What it binds is unknown. TCRdb keeps only in-frame clones here, not all; method: immunoSEQ multiplex PCR. The sample yields 50,000 to 75,000 clones, 55% to 75% seen once. The data derive from a study of vaccination effects on CD4 cells after COVID-19. Study context: Everyone in the study got two shots of either the BNT162b2 or mRNA-1273 vaccine.

On approximately day 9 of culture, CD4+ T cells were separated out. At days 3 and 7, half of the medium was exchanged for IL-2 medium. Study-wide results and caveats: Clones from infection and from vaccination both contracted markedly late after vaccination.

The germline V gene encodes CDR1 MNHNY and CDR2 SVGAGI (reference sequence). The junction had 4 bases not matched to a gene; V was cut back by 8 bases and J by 0 bases. The CDR3 is 14 amino acids. The sample was CD4+ T cells from PBMCs cultured without peptide, taken before COVID-19 vaccination. This receptor was taken from a human donor who had a prior SARS-CoV-2 infection. The V gene is TRBV6-6, the J gene TRBJ1-2; 9 nucleotides line up with TRBD1. The DNA for the CDR3 is TGTGCCAGCGTAACAGGGGGCGCTAACTATGGCTACACCTTC. It encodes CASVTGGANYGYTF.